The present T cell receptor (beta chain) was sequenced within a study of spatial heterogeneity in lung cancer. Stated time point: sample taken at primary tumor resection. Material for sequencing was whole RNA from tumor, nontumor lung or frozen PBMC, left unsorted. MiXCR was run by TCRdb on the 5' RACE reads, yielding one entry per CDR3 protein. Among fewer than 20,000 distinct CDR3 sequences listed, 7% to 7.5% were seen once. Germline trimming cut 6 bases from V and 4 bases from J; bases unmatched to any gene: 6. The CDR3 sequence is 13 residues long. Germline V gene sequence: CDR1 DFQATT, CDR2 SNEGSKA (reference sequence). Notes on the study in general: Tracking of tumor mutation counts was seen in expanded intratumoral alpha and beta TCR counts.

The table lists this clonotype with many counts. The antigen remains undetermined. The origin of this receptor is a female donor with early-stage non-small cell lung cancer. The source material was lung tumor tissue, sampled at surgery. This rearrangement joins TRBV20-1 to TRBJ1-2, with TRBD1 matching 9 bases. The CDR3: CSATPGQGYGYTF. CDR3 sequence (DNA): TGCAGTGCAACACCGGGACAGGGCTATGGCTACACCTTC.